This T cell receptor (beta chain) was obtained from a study of blood T cell repertoires in COVID-19. Study-level background: Donors in the United States, Italy and Spain gave samples during acute or convalescent COVID-19. T cells, B-cell-depleted T cells, or PBMCs provided the cDNA or gDNA that served as material.

Per the original methods: It was from reference gene primer amplification that nucleated cell counts were estimated. Measured with immunoSEQ multiplex PCR; TCRdb has only the in-frame clones, and not every one. V, J and clone size are those of that table, while D and trimming were read from the DNA. The sample carries roughly 61,000 clones, over 65% recorded once. This CDR3 comprises 14 residues. V was cut by 7 bases and J by 3 bases, with 13 bases left in between. The germline CDR1 and CDR2 sequences are SNHLY and FYNNEI. The receptor comes from a man aged 35 to 55 with active COVID-19. The V call is TRBV2, the J call TRBJ1-5, with TRBD1 as a possible D gene (6 bases). Sequenced material: peripheral blood. DNA for the CDR3: TGTGCCAGCAATATGGACAGTGACAATCAGCCCCAGCATTTT. It is translated as CASNMDSDNQPQHF.